These T cell receptor beta chains were read from a single sample in a study of cytomegalovirus exposure and HLA in healthy donors. Clones were sequenced by immunoSEQ multiplex PCR, and TCRdb holds only the in-frame ones, with some missing. This table holds fewer than 200,000 clones, more than 75% found once. Sequences were obtained from PBMCs. The source of these receptors is a girl less than two years old in good health and CMV-seronegative. Each CDR3 is given without its conserved first and last residue.

V gene	J gene	CDR3 protein
TRBV7-8	TRBJ2-4	ASSLRDSPIAKNIQY
TRBV27	TRBJ1-2	ASRQGALGYT
TRBV30	TRBJ2-7	AWSSGLAGGTYEQY
TRBV11-2	TRBJ1-2	ASSLATGNYGYT
TRBV30	TRBJ2-7	AWSWGGSSYEQY
TRBV7-2	TRBJ2-2	ASSRTGDTGELF
TRBV23-1	TRBJ1-6	ASSRNCRQAPGIESPLH
TRBV5-1	TRBJ2-5	ASSLDSGQETQY
TRBV7-9	TRBJ2-1	ASLTSGSGGQF
TRBV29-1	TRBJ1-1	SGGGEGTEAF
TRBV5-1	TRBJ2-1	ASSLPIAGGQDNEQF
TRBV6-8	TRBJ1-1	ASAIRTGGYAEAF
TRBV4-1	TRBJ2-2	ASSQLDKAGELF
TRBV18	TRBJ1-2	ASSPGGANYGYT
TRBV6-6	TRBJ1-2	ASSYRGRGNYGYT
TRBV5-1	TRBJ2-6	ASSFTGSGANVLT
TRBV9	TRBJ2-2	ASSVEGATRYTGELF
TRBV7-8	TRBJ2-4	ASSLLAGGNIQY
TRBV7-5	TRBJ2-1	VRSFKDRGVNEQF
TRBV4-2	TRBJ1-2	ASSQEKTGVLYGYT
TRBV7-9	TRBJ2-7	ASSFLGLAGQYEQY
TRBV7-8	TRBJ2-1	ASSLRTSGPVTYNEQF
TRBV11-2	.	ASSFPPTYEQY
TRBV7-6	TRBJ2-1	ASSPLTSGGTGEQF
TRBV6-6	TRBJ1-3	ASSAQETNTIY
TRBV2	TRBJ2-1	ASSSRIRDYYNEQF
TRBV10-3	TRBJ2-3	AISEGLAGSTDTQY
TRBV5-4	TRBJ1-4	ASSLVSQPEKLF